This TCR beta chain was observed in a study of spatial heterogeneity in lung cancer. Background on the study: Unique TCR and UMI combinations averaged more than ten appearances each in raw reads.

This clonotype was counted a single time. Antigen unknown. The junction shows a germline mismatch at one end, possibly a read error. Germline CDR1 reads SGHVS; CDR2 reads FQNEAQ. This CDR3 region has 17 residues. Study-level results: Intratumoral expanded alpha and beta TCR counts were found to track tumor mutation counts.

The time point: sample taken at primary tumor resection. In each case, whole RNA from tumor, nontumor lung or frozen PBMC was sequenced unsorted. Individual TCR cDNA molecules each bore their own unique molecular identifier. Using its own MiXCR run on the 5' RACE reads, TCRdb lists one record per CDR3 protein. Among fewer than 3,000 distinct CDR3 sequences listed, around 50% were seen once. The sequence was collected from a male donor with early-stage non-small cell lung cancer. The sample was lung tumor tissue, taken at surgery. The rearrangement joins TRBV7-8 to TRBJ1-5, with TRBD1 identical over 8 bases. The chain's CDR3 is CASGLGNRGLSNQPQHF. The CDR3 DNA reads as TGTGCCAGCGGCTTAGGAAACAGGGGGTTGAGCAATCAGCCCCAGCATTTT.